This passage covers 15 T cell receptor beta chains from one sample sequenced in a study of Graves' ophthalmopathy and Graves' hyperthyroidism. RNA transcripts provided the template for amplifying TCR beta CDR3 regions. First-round RT-PCR with HTBI primers preceded a second-round multiplex PCR. TCRdb processed the multiplex PCR reads anew with MiXCR; each CDR3 protein has one entry. This table holds over 650,000 distinct CDR3 sequences, 35% to 45% found once. Sequenced material: peripheral blood. These receptors were collected from an adult man with Graves' ophthalmopathy.

The chain employs TRBV29-1 and TRBJ1-3; D is ambiguous. Germline CDR1 reads SQVTM; CDR2 reads ANQGSEA. Trimming left V 4 bases short and J 4 bases short, with 11 bases between. There are 13 residues in the CDR3. The CDR3 protein is CSVAPGTGNTIYF. CDR3 in DNA: TGCAGCGTTGCGCCTGGTACGGGAAACACCATATATTTT.

In this sample, this clonotype turned up a few times. V usage is TRBV5-4 and J usage is TRBJ2-7; D is perhaps TRBD1 (6 bases). V lost 3 bases, J lost 3 bases, and 19 bases lay in between. Germline values: CDR1 SGHNT, CDR2 YYREEE (reference sequence). CDR3 length equals 16 residues. The CDR3 nucleotides are TGTGCCAGCAGCTCCGAGGCACAAGGGACAAGCTACGAGCAGTACTTC. Amino acid sequence: CASSSEAQGTSYEQYF.

Regarding this clonotype: Germline and junction disagree at one end, which may indicate a read error. The gene calls are TRBV25-1 and TRBJ2-2; weak D call: TRBD2 (5 bases). Germline-derived CDR1 and CDR2 are MGHDK and SYGVNS. This CDR3 has 14 amino acids. The CDR3 sequence: CASSYSDNTGEPFF. CDR3 coding DNA: TGTGCCAGCAGTTACTCAGACAACACCGGGGAGCCGTTTTTT.

The sample holds many counts of this clonotype. The chain joins TRBV9 to TRBJ1-2; D not certain. CDR3 length: 14 residues. CDR1 SGDLS and CDR2 YYNGEE come from the germline V gene. V was cut by 0 bases and J by 2 bases, with 8 bases left in between. The CDR3 DNA follows: TGTGCCAGCAGCGTAGCCGCAGCGAACTATGGCTACACCTTC. Translating gives CASSVAAANYGYTF. Supplemented by reference TRBV9 and TRBJ1-2, the full variable domain reads DSGVTQTPKHLITATGQRVTLRCSPRSGDLSVYWYQQSLDQGLQFLIQYYNGEERAKGNILERFSAQQFPDLHSELNLSSLELGDSALYFCASSVAAANYGYTFGSGTRLTVV.

On this clonotype itself: A much bigger clone sits one base away, suggesting this may be a read error. This CDR3 fails to terminate in the conserved phenylalanine or tryptophan, so it likely reflects a read error. Written as DNA, the CDR3 is TGCAGTGCTACTAGCGGGGGACAAGAGACCCAGTACGTC. Protein sequence: CSATSGGQETQYV. This rearrangement joins TRBV20-1 to TRBJ2-5; 10 positions match TRBD2. The V gene's germline CDR1 is DFQATT and CDR2 SNEGSKA (reference sequence). Trimming removed 4 bases from V and 2 bases from J; junction bases left unmatched: 1. The CDR3 covers 13 residues.

The CDR3 DNA sequence: TGTGCCAGTAAACTGGGATTGGGCTACAACTCCTACGAGCAGTACTTC. Its protein is CASKLGLGYNSYEQYF. V is TRBV19 and J is TRBJ2-7; D is uncertain. Germline CDR1 LNHDA, CDR2 SQIVND (reference sequence). The CDR3 is 16 amino acids. V lost 7 bases, J lost 0 bases, and 19 bases lay in between.

This clonotype has at least ten counts. The chain carries TRBV9 and TRBJ1-5; D gene ambiguous. V dropped 2 bases and J dropped 4 bases, with 7 bases sitting between them. The CDR3 sequence is 13 residues long. The germline V gene encodes CDR1 SGDLS and CDR2 YYNGEE. The DNA for the CDR3 is TGTGCCAGCAGCGTCCACTCTAATCAGCCCCAGCATTTT. This encodes CASSVHSNQPQHF.

The V and J genes are TRBV6-6 and TRBJ1-5; D remains ambiguous. The germline V and J ends were trimmed by 2 bases and 8 bases, with 7 bases remaining between them. Germline V gene lookup returns CDR1 MNHNY and CDR2 SVGAGI (reference sequence). CDR3 length equals 12 residues. The CDR3, as DNA: TGTGCCAGCAGTTACGGTCCGGAGCCCCAGCATTTT. It yields the protein CASSYGPEPQHF.

This clonotype appeared many times. This chain links TRBV19 with TRBJ1-2; D is perhaps TRBD1 (5 bases). CDR1 is LNHDA and CDR2 is SQIVND in the germline V gene (reference sequence). Trimming left V 5 bases short and J 4 bases short, with 11 bases between. CDR3 length: 13 residues. The CDR3 protein is CASSWGRAYGYTF. The CDR3 nucleotides are TGTGCCAGTAGTTGGGGACGGGCCTATGGCTACACCTTC.

The table lists this clonotype with many counts. This chain connects TRBV29-1 to TRBJ2-2, with D possibly being TRBD2 (5 bases). V lost 5 bases and J lost 4, with 14 bases in between. The CDR3 totals 14 residues. Germline assignment: CDR1 SQVTM and CDR2 ANQGSEA. DNA of the CDR3: TGCAGCGTTAGCCAGCTAGGAGGCACCGGGGAGCTGTTTTTT. Protein: CSVSQLGGTGELFF.

This clonotype was counted at least ten times. This rearrangement joins TRBV20-1 to TRBJ2-5; 13 nucleotides match TRBD2. Looked up from germline, CDR1 is DFQATT and CDR2 is SNEGSKA (reference sequence). The CDR3 spans 14 residues. Trimming took 6 bases from V and 8 from J; bases not matched to a gene: 9. The CDR3 DNA sequence: TGCAGTGCGGGGACTAGCGGGATCCCCGGAACCCAGTACTTC. This codes for CSAGTSGIPGTQYF.

As regards this clonotype: Sequence at one end of the junction differs from germline and may be a read error. V gene TRBV5-1 combines with J gene TRBJ1-3; D gene uncertain. Germline lookup yields CDR1 SGHRS and CDR2 YFSETQ. This CDR3 comprises 20 residues. CDR3 bases: TGCGCCAGCAGCCCTGGGTCCGGAGGGCCCGAAGCTAACTCTGGAAACGCCATATATTTT. This translates into CASSPGSGGPEANSGNAIYF.

This clonotype turned up a few times. The chain uses TRBV20-1 and TRBJ1-6; D unclear. Germline V lookup: CDR1 DFQATT, CDR2 SNEGSKA (reference sequence). Trimming stripped 4 bases from V and 0 bases from J, with 10 bases between. CDR3 length: 15 residues. The CDR3 coding sequence is TGCAGTGCTAAGGACTGGAGCTCCTATAATTCACCCCTCCACTTT. Encoded protein: CSAKDWSSYNSPLHF.

This clonotype was detected only a few times. J is TRBJ2-3 and V is TRBV24-1; D is unresolved. V was cut by 2 bases and J by 2 bases, with 4 bases left in between. The length of the CDR3 is 13 residues. Looked up from germline, CDR1 is KGHDR and CDR2 is SFDVKD. The CDR3, as DNA: TGTGCCACCAGTGATTCCTCCACAGATACGCAGTATTTT. Protein: CATSDSSTDTQYF.

This clonotype was recorded once. The V gene is TRBV7-2, the J gene TRBJ2-3; D is possibly TRBD2 (6 bases). CDR1 is SGHTA and CDR2 is FQGNSA in the germline V gene. This CDR3 comprises 13 residues. Trimming shortened V by 5 bases and J by 8 bases, and 14 bases separated the two germline ends. The CDR3 is CASSPGGSFTQYF. CDR3 nucleotides: TGTGCCAGCAGCCCTGGGGGGTCATTTACGCAGTATTTT.